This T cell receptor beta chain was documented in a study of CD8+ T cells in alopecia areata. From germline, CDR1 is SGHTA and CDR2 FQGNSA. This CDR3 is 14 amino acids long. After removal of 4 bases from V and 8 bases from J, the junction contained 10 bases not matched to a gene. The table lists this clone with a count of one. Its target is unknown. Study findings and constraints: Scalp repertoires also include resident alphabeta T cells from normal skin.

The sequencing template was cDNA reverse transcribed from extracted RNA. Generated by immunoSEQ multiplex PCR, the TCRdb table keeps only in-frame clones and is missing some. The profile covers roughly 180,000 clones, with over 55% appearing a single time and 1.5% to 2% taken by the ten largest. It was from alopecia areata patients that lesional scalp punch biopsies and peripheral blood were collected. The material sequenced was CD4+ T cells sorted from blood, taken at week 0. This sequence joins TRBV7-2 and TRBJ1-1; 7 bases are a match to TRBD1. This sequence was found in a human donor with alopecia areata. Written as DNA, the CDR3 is TGTGCCAGCAGCTACGGGATGACAGGGCTGGAAGCTTTCTTT. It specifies CASSYGMTGLEAFF.